Listed below are T cell receptor beta chains from one sample, sequenced in a study of blood T cell repertoires in COVID-19. Measured with immunoSEQ multiplex PCR; TCRdb has only the in-frame clones, and not every one. The sample holds 310,000 or so clones; over 75% are singletons and the top ten take more than 3%. The sequencing input was peripheral blood. The receptors were gathered from a woman between 50 and 59 years old with active or convalescent COVID-19. The CDR3 runs from the conserved cysteine through the conserved F or W. A D gene is named only where the DNA matches it firmly. Some rows have no size entry. The others give once, few or many, or a class for an expanded clone.

clone_size	v_call	d_call	j_call	cdr3_nt	cdr3_aa
-	TRBV4-1	TRBD1	TRBJ1-2	TGCGCCAGCAGCCAAGACGGACAGGGGAGCTATGGCTACACCTTC	CASSQDGQGSYGYTF
-	TRBV30	-	TRBJ1-1	TGTGCCTGGAGCGATTCAGGGGTTTTGAGAACTGAAGCTTTCTTT	CAWSDSGVLRTEAFF
-	TRBV7-2	-	TRBJ2-3	TGTGCCAGCAGATCCCCCCCGGGAGATACGCAGTATTTT	CASRSPPGDTQYF
-	TRBV24-1	TRBD2	TRBJ2-1	TGTGCCACCAGTGACCCAACTAGCGGGAGGTACAATGAGCAGTTCTTC	CATSDPTSGRYNEQFF
-	TRBV19	-	TRBJ1-1	TGTGCCAGTAGTATCCGGGGTCGTCCCTATGAAGCTTTCTTT	CASSIRGRPYEAFF
-	TRBV5-1	TRBD2	TRBJ2-1	TGCGCCAGCAGCTTGTTGGGAGGGATCCACAATGAGCAGTTCTTC	CASSLLGGIHNEQFF
-	TRBV11-1	-	TRBJ2-1	TGTGCCAGCAGCTTACACGCGAATGAGCAGTTCTTC	CASSLHANEQFF
once	TRBV30	-	TRBJ1-2	TGTGCCTGGAGTGACTTGACAGTCAATGGCTACACCTTC	CAWSDLTVNGYTF
-	TRBV7-3	-	TRBJ1-1	TGTGCCAGCAGCTTATCACAGGTTCGTGGCACCACTGAAGCTTTCTTT	CASSLSQVRGTTEAFF
-	TRBV28	TRBD2	TRBJ2-1	TGTGCCAGCACCCTCGGGGGACTAGCGGGGTTTGGCTACAATGAGCAGTTCTTC	CASTLGGLAGFGYNEQFF
-	TRBV7-2	TRBD1	TRBJ2-7	TGTGCCAGCAGCTTAGTGGGGACAGGAGCCTACGAGCAGTACTTC	CASSLVGTGAYEQYF
-	TRBV30	-	TRBJ1-1	TGTGCCTGGAGTGTACTGTACAACACTGAAGCTTTCTTT	CAWSVLYNTEAFF
-	TRBV7-2	TRBD1	TRBJ1-3	TGTGCCAGCAGCTTAACGGGACAGGCGAGCTCTGGAAACACCATATATTTT	CASSLTGQASSGNTIYF
-	TRBV20-1	TRBD2	TRBJ2-1	TGCAGTGCTAGTGGAGCGGGAGGGTCCTACAATGAGCAGTTCTTC	CSASGAGGSYNEQFF
-	TRBV28	TRBD1	TRBJ1-6	TGTGCCACCAAAACCGGGACAGGGAATTCACCCCTCCACTTT	CATKTGTGNSPLHF
-	TRBV11-2	TRBD1	TRBJ1-1	TGTGCCAGCAGCCCAGAGGGACAGAGGTCTTTCTTT	CASSPEGQRSFF
once	TRBV7-2	-	TRBJ1-2	TGTGCCAGCAGCTCTTCGACAGCTAACTATGGCTACACCTTC	CASSSSTANYGYTF
-	TRBV4-2	TRBD1	TRBJ1-2	TGTGCCAGCAGCCTACAGGGGGCCGACTATGGCTACACCTTC	CASSLQGADYGYTF
-	TRBV5-1	-	TRBJ2-5	TGCGCCAGCAGCTTGGATTCAGGACAATCAAAGACCCAGTACTTC	CASSLDSGQSKTQYF
-	TRBV19	-	TRBJ1-1	TGTGCCAGTAGTATAACAGGTTCGAACACTGAAGCTTTCTTT	CASSITGSNTEAFF
-	TRBV7-2	TRBD2	TRBJ2-1	TGTGCCAGCGCAAGCCTAGCGGGGGGCAATGAGCAGTTCTTC	CASASLAGGNEQFF
-	TRBV4-1	TRBD1	TRBJ2-7	TGCGCCAGCAGCGCAGGGACAGCCTACGAGCAGTACTTC	CASSAGTAYEQYF
-	TRBV4-3	-	TRBJ2-7	TGCGCCAGCAGCGCCCAGACAGCATCCTACGAGCAGTACTTC	CASSAQTASYEQYF
-	TRBV3-1/TRBV3-2	TRBD1	TRBJ1-5	TGTGCCAGCAGCCCGAACAGGGGCCTGAATCAGCCCCAGCATTTT	CASSPNRGLNQPQHF
-	TRBV4-3	TRBD1	TRBJ1-3	TGCGCCAGCAGCCAAGGGACAGGGGGCGAAAACACCATATATTTT	CASSQGTGGENTIYF
-	TRBV5-1	-	TRBJ2-5	TGCGCCAGCAGCTTTGGGGTCCAGGGGCAAGAGACCCAGTACTTC	CASSFGVQGQETQYF
-	TRBV4-3	-	TRBJ1-6	TGCGCCAGCAGCCAAGAGGGAGTCGGGACTGAGTATAATTCACCCCTCCACTTT	CASSQEGVGTEYNSPLHF
-	TRBV27	TRBD2	TRBJ2-3	TGTGCCAGCAGTTTTAGGACTAGCGGCACAGATACGCAGTATTTT	CASSFRTSGTDTQYF
-	TRBV7-9	TRBD1	TRBJ2-1	TGTGCCAGCAGCTTACCGCTCGTCGGACAGGGCCAGACTGAGCAGTTCTTC	CASSLPLVGQGQTEQFF
-	TRBV7-2	TRBD1	TRBJ1-1	TGTGCCAGCAGCTCCCGCCGACAGGGTATCATGACTGAAGCTTTCTTT	CASSSRRQGIMTEAFF
-	TRBV7-2	-	TRBJ2-2	TGTGCCAGCAGCCCCGTGTCTCTAAACACCGGGGAGCTGTTTTTT	CASSPVSLNTGELFF
-	TRBV5-1	-	TRBJ2-1	TGCGCCAGCAGCCCGCCCAGCGGGACATACAATGAGCAGTTCTTC	CASSPPSGTYNEQFF
-	TRBV27	-	TRBJ2-2	TGTGCCAGCAGTCTGGTGTCGCCCCGCGGGGCCGGGGAGCTGTTTTTT	CASSLVSPRGAGELFF
few	TRBV9	TRBD1	TRBJ2-2	TGTGCCAGCAGCGTAGAACAGGGGTTTGTCGGGGAGCTGTTTTTT	CASSVEQGFVGELFF
-	TRBV30	-	TRBJ1-3	TGTGCCTGGAGTGTACGGGGGGTTGTGAACACCATATATTTT	CAWSVRGVVNTIYF
-	TRBV6-5	TRBD1	TRBJ2-2	TGTGCCAGCAGACAGGGGGCCATGGTGCCCGGGGAGCTGTTTTTT	CASRQGAMVPGELFF
-	TRBV4-2	TRBD2	TRBJ2-3	TGTGCCAGCAGCCAAGAGGGAGGGGTTCCAGATACGCAGTATTTT	CASSQEGGVPDTQYF
-	TRBV10-3	TRBD1	TRBJ1-1	TGTGCCATCAGTAGCGACCGGACAGGGGGGGGAACTGAAGCTTTCTTT	CAISSDRTGGGTEAFF
-	TRBV7-2	-	TRBJ1-2	TGTGCCAGCAGACCCACAGGGCAGATCTCACATGGCTACACCTTC	CASRPTGQISHGYTF
-	TRBV4-2	TRBD2	TRBJ2-5	TGTGCCAGCAGCCTTAGCGGGGGTTACCCACAGGAGACCCAGTACTTC	CASSLSGGYPQETQYF
once	TRBV3-1/TRBV3-2	TRBD2	TRBJ2-7	TGTGCCAGCAGCCGAGGGACTAGCGGAACCTACGAGCAGTACTTC	CASSRGTSGTYEQYF
medium-sized	TRBV19	-	TRBJ2-2	TGTGCCAGTAGTATAGCCCCGACAGCCGGGGAGCTGTTTTTT	CASSIAPTAGELFF
-	TRBV5-1	-	TRBJ2-7	TGCGCCAGCAGCTTGGTCCCGAGTGAGCAGTACTTC	CASSLVPSEQYF
-	TRBV18	TRBD1	TRBJ1-2	TGTGCCAGCTCACCAAAGACAGGGGGTCCCCTTAACTATGGCTACACCTTC	CASSPKTGGPLNYGYTF
-	TRBV18	-	TRBJ2-7	TGTGCCAGCTCACCCCTTGGGGGGGGCGATCTCTACGAGCAGTACTTC	CASSPLGGGDLYEQYF
-	TRBV3-1/TRBV3-2	TRBD2	TRBJ2-5	TGTGCCAGCAGCCGCTCTTCGGTTGTTTTAGTAGCGGGAGGAATAGAGACCCAGTACTTC	CASSRSSVVLVAGGIETQYF
-	TRBV19	TRBD2	TRBJ2-7	TGTGCCAGTAGTAGCGGGGGGGCCCCCTCCTACGAGCAGTACTTC	CASSSGGAPSYEQYF
-	TRBV14	-	TRBJ1-1	TGTGCCAGCAGCCAAGACAGGAACACTGAAGCTTTCTTT	CASSQDRNTEAFF
-	TRBV24-1	-	TRBJ2-1	TGTGCCACCAGTGATTTGGGCGGGGGCCCAAGCTCCTACAATGAGCAGTTCTTC	CATSDLGGGPSSYNEQFF
-	TRBV4-1	TRBD2	TRBJ2-5	TGCGCCAGCAGCCCTACACTAGCGGGAGATGGGACCCAGTACTTC	CASSPTLAGDGTQYF
-	TRBV11-1	-	TRBJ2-5	TGTGCCAGCAGCCAAGCGGAGGGCGCGGGGGAGACCCAGTACTTC	CASSQAEGAGETQYF
-	TRBV27	-	TRBJ1-1	TGTGCCAGCAGTTTCTCTCCGGGACTCGAGGGGGCTTTCTTT	CASSFSPGLEGAFF
-	TRBV27	TRBD1	TRBJ1-2	TGTGCCAGTGACAGGGGGCAGAACTATGGCTACACCTTC	CASDRGQNYGYTF
once	TRBV19	TRBD1	TRBJ2-7	TGTGCCAGTAGTATTACCGGCAGGGGGCGGAACGAGCAGTACTTC	CASSITGRGRNEQYF